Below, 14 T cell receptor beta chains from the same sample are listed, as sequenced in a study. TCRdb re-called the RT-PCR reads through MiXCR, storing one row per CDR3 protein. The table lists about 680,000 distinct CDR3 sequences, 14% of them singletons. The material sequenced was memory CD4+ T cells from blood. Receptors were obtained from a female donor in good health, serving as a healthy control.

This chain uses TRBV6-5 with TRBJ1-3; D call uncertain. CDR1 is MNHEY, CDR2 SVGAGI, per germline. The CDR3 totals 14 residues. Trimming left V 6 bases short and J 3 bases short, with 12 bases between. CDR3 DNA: TGTGCCAGCAGGGGGTCGGAGGTTGGAAACACCATATATTTT. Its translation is CASRGSEVGNTIYF.

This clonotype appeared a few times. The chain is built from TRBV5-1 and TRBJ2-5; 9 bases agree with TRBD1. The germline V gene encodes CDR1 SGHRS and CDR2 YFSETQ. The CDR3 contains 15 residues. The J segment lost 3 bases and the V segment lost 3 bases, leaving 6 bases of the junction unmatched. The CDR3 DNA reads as TGCGCCAGCAGCTGGGGACAGGGCGGGGAAGAGACCCAGTACTTC. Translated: CASSWGQGGEETQYF. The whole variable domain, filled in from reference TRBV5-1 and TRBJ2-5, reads KAGVTQTPRYLIKTRGQQVTLSCSPISGHRSVSWYQQTPGQGLQFLFEYFSETQRNKGNFPGRFSGRQFSNSRSEMNVSTLELGDSALYLCASSWGQGGEETQYFGPGTRLLVL.

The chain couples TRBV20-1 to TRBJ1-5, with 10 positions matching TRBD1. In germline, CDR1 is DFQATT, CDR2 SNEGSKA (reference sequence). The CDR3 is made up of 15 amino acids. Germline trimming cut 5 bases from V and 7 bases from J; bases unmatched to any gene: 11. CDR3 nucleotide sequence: TGCAGTGCTGGGGGGACCGGGACAGGGGACCAGCCCCAGCATTTT. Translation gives CSAGGTGTGDQPQHF.

CDR3 coding DNA: TGTGCCAGCTCATCGATCCCCAGGGGCTTGGCCAAAAACATTCAGTACTTC. This translates into CASSSIPRGLAKNIQYF. The V call is TRBV18, the J call TRBJ2-4; D might be TRBD1 (6 bases). The germline V gene has CDR1 KGHSH and CDR2 LQKENI. This CDR3 has 17 amino acids. Deletions cut 5 bases from V and 1 base from J, with 18 bases between.

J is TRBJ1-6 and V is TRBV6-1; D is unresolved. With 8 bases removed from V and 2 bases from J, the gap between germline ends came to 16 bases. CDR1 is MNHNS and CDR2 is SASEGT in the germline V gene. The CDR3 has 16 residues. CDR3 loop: CASGARVITYNSPLHF. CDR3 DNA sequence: TGTGCCAGCGGTGCGAGGGTGATCACCTATAATTCACCCCTCCACTTT.

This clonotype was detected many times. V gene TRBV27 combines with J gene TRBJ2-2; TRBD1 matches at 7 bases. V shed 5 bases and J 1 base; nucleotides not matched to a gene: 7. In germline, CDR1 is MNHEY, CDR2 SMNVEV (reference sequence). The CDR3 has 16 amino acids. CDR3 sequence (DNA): TGTGCCAGCAGTCACCTCCGGGACAGGAACACCGGGGAGCTGTTTTTT. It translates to CASSHLRDRNTGELFF.

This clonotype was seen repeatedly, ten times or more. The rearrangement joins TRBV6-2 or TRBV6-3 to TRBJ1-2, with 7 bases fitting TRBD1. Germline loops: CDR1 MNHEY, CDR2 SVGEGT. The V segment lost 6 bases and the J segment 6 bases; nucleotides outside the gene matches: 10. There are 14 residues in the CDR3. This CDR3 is CASRPEGARDGYTF. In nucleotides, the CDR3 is TGTGCCAGCAGACCCGAGGGGGCGCGGGATGGCTACACCTTC.

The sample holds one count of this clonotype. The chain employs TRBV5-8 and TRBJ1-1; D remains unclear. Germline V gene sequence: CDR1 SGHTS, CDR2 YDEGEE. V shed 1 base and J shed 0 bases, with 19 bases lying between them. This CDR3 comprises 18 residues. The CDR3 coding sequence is TGTGCCAGCAGCTTGACCTATGGACGGGCCGTTATGAACACTGAAGCTTTCTTT. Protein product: CASSLTYGRAVMNTEAFF.

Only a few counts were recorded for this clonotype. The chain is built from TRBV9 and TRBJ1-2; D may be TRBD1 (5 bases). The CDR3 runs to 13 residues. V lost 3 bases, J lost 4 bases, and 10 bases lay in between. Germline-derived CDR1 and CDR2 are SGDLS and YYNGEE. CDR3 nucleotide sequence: TGTGCCAGCAGCGGACAGCCTCTCTATGGCTACACCTTC. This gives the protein CASSGQPLYGYTF.

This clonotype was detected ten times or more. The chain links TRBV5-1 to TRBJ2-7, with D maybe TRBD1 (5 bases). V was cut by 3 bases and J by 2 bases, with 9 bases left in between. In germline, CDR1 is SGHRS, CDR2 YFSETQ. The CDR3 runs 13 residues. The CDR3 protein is CASSYQTAYEQYF. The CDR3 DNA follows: TGCGCCAGCAGCTATCAGACAGCCTACGAGCAGTACTTC.

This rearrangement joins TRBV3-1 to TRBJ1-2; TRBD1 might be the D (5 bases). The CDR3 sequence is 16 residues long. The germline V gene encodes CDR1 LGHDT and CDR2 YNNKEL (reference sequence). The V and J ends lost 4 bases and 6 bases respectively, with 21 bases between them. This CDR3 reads CASSPPNNPGLDGYTF. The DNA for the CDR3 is TGTGCCAGCAGCCCGCCTAATAACCCAGGGTTGGATGGCTACACCTTC. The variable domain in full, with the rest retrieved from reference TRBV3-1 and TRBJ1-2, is DTAVSQTPKYLVTQMGNDKSIKCEQNLGHDTMYWYKQDSKKFLKIMFSYNNKELIINETVPNRFSPKSPDKAHLNLHINSLELGDSAVYFCASSPPNNPGLDGYTFGSGTRLTVV.

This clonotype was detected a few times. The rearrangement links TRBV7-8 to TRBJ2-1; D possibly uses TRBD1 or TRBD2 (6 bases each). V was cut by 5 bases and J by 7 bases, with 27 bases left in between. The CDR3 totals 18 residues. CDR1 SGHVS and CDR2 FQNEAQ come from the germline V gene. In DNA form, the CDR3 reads TGTGCCAGCAGCCGATGGGGGGCCGGGACAAGGGACGGAAATGAGCAGTTCTTC. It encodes CASSRWGAGTRDGNEQFF.

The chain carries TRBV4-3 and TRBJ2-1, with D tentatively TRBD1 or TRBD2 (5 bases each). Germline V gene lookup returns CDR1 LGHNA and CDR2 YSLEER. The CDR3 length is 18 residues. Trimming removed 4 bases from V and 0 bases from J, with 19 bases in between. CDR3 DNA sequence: TGCGCCAGCAGCCGAGAGGGGAGTACGGCCAGCTCCTACAATGAGCAGTTCTTC. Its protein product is CASSREGSTASSYNEQFF.

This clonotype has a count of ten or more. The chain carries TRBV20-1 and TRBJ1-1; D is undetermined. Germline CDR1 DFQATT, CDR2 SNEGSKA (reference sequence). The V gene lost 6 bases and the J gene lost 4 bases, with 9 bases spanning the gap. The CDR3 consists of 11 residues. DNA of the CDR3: TGCAGTGCCGACGATGTCACTGAAGCTTTCTTT. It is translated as CSADDVTEAFF.